Reported below is one T cell receptor beta chain. No cognate antigen has been identified for it. No quality values exist for individual bases; no much larger clone is one base distant. In total, about 650 healthy bone marrow donors made up the cohort. Cohort members were all nominally healthy when sampled, although unrecorded immune exposures were likely present. The donor tested CMV seropositive, placing the donor among the roughly 270 seropositive members of the cohort. Every donor gave a peripheral blood sample, and the peripheral blood mononuclear cells from that sample were used for TCR beta sequencing. The Qiagen DNeasy Blood Extraction Kit was used to extract genomic DNA from the blood cell samples. The germline V gene supplies CDR1 SGHRS and CDR2 YFSETQ. From cysteine to phenylalanine, the CDR3 is 14 amino acids long. The only DNA kept is the CDR3, 42 bases in frame from the first base. Trimming takes 4 bases off V and 3 bases off J; junction bases not matched to a gene: 3.

This entry comes from a study of cytomegalovirus exposure and HLA in healthy donors (dated by TCRdb to about 2017). Notes on the research overall: An earlier analysis of 587 of the donors reported approximately 280 Gb of sequence data and some 110 million unique TCR beta sequences obtained from approximately 180 million T cells. Roughly 300 gigabases of sequencing data and around 88 million unique TCR sequences made up an early release that covered approximately 620 HLA-typed donors. Of the roughly 400 genotyped donors, approximately 83% fell in the genetic ancestry cluster associated with self-reported Caucasian donors. The study aimed to test whether signatures of past pathogen exposure could be identified by cataloging public T cell receptors. The study profiled the T cell repertoires of approximately 700 subjects by immunosequencing and related them to cytomegalovirus serostatus. A separate validation cohort of over a hundred different subjects was used in addition to the roughly 700-subject first cohort. The study combined high-throughput TCR immunosequencing, statistical association of individual TCRs with disease status, and machine learning to predict cytomegalovirus infection status. In a later analysis, previously published TCR beta repertoires from 500 to 750 donors were re-analyzed and high-resolution HLA genotyping was added so that TCR occurrence patterns could be studied. Rather than using new phenotypic data, the later analysis identified candidate immune exposures from TCR beta sequences and from how often those sequences occurred across donors. An earlier analysis of around 540 of the donors applied high-throughput TCR beta sequencing to assess whether each TCR beta V gene segment acted as functional or pseudogenic. Donor age, sex, ethnicity and CMV serostatus were compiled together with the repertoire data. A later genetic analysis took genome-wide SNP genotypes for 398 of the 666 donors and used that subset as a discovery cohort. Every discovery cohort repertoire had been produced on one sequencing platform. HLA typing covered class I and class II loci at four-digit resolution. The number of donors typed differed by locus, with about 620-630 for A, B, C, DRB1 and DQB1, 522 for DQA1, over 600 for DPA1, and around 450 for DPB1. Because of strong linkage in the cohort, 5 or 6 DR-DQ haplotypes were treated as single units for association and clustering. On average, over 200,000 unique TCR beta nucleotide sequences were sequenced per donor among 350 to 400 genotyped donors of the cohort, with 15% to 20% of those sequences being non-productive.

Library creation used the immunoSEQ multiplex PCR assay. A mixture of 60 forward primers for TCR Vbeta segments and 13 reverse primers for TCR Jbeta segments was used in the multiplex PCR. Amplification of the CDR3 region of rearranged TCR beta genes was performed with a multiplex PCR assay on genomic DNA. The Illumina HiSeq System was used to sequence the amplified TCR beta libraries as 87-base-pair reads. Regarding the original processing steps: A later analysis tallied 75 million to 95 million unique TCR beta chains across the 550 to 850 repertoires, and some 12 million of those chains were shared by two or more donors. Raw reads were error-corrected and collapsed into unique sequences with a nearest-neighbor algorithm that merged closely related sequences to remove PCR and sequencing errors. Alignment of CDR3 sequences to IMGT reference sequences was used to assign V, D and J gene segments. For a sequence to be retained, a match of at least six nucleotides to both a V gene segment and a J gene segment was required. Rearrangements were called productive when the CDR3 lacked stop codons and stayed in frame with V and J; all others were non-productive. CDR3 was defined by IMGT convention, running from the second conserved V-encoded cysteine to the conserved J-encoded phenylalanine. In an earlier analysis of approximately 590 of the donors, sequences lacking an unambiguous match to a single V gene segment were excluded. In an earlier analysis of 587 of the donors, a V segment was called functional when productive rearrangements were above 56.7%, and segregating when the standard deviation between donors exceeded 5%. A statistical classification framework was built to diagnose cytomegalovirus status from the catalog of TCR beta chain sequences. A later analysis assigned V and J genes by comparing TCR nucleotide sequences with IMGT/GENE-DB human TR gene sequences. A later analysis assigned CDR3 sequences and most-parsimonious VDJ recombination scenarios with the TCRdist pipeline. In a later analysis, every TCR beta chain was defined by the combination of its CDR3 amino acid sequence and its V-gene family, and reads without a unique V-gene family were dropped. As a way to deal with suspected cross-contamination and a sequencing artifact, a later analysis dropped 592 nucleotide sequences that were highly shared and had low generation probability. For each public chain, a later analysis derived a clonal expansion index from normalized ranks of inferred template counts within each repertoire. A later analysis computed generation probabilities with a VDJ recombination model fitted to out-of-frame rearrangements, and checked the results against IGoR. Hypergeometric tests were used in a later analysis to score TCR-TCR, TCR-HLA and TCR-CMV co-occurrence, with a repertoire-size bias correction applied to the TCR pairs. False discovery rates were estimated in a later analysis by permuting HLA or CMV assignments 20 times. In a later analysis, co-occurring TCRs were grouped with DBSCAN, and TCRdist sequence similarity was added when clustering was performed within HLA-allele-positive subsets. Co-occurrence clustering excluded repertoires with fewer than 30,000 or more than 120,000 public chains, plus five with anomalous nucleotide sharing. The table comes from immuneACCESS by way of TCRdb, which keeps in-frame sequences with V and J called. Part of the clones is missing from these tables; in studies checked, under half for an unresolved V gene and the rest for unknown reasons. V and J calls and clone size come straight from that table; D and trimming were deduced from the DNA. A total of 95,000 to 150,000 clones appear in this sample, roughly three quarters of them only once. Of the sample, around 9.9% falls within the top ten clones.

The full study reports these points: When HLA alleles, especially DR and DQ, strongly co-occurred, TCR associations were difficult to assign to individual alleles. A later analysis found that HLA-associated TCR beta chains were more clonally expanded and had lower generation probabilities than equally common non-associated chains. A later analysis associated 16,951 TCR beta sequences with specific HLA alleles at a false discovery rate of 0.05. V-gene and J-gene trimming of TCR beta chains was associated with a missense DCLRE1C variant in a later genetic analysis, and the association was replicated in an independent cohort. A few of the identified cytomegalovirus-associated TCR beta chains were confirmed in vitro to be specific for cytomegalovirus antigens. It was suggested by the authors that the approach could potentially be generalized to other disease states and immunological phenotypes. The 87-base-pair reads could not distinguish some IMGT-functional V segments, including TRBV6-2 and TRBV6-3, so those segments were excluded. Across donors, most TCR sequences were observed very rarely, whereas some public TCRs were present in many individuals. Because HLA typing was unavailable for some donors at each locus, only the typed subset was used in association tests. In a later analysis, TCR association rates were found to vary across HLA loci, with the most associated TCRs seen for DRB1 alleles and the fewest for HLA-C alleles. A total of some 180 TCR beta chains were listed by the study as associated with cytomegalovirus. In an earlier analysis of fewer than 750 of the donors, most TCR beta V segments were observed in productive rearrangements about 87% or about 30% of the time, broadly matching IMGT annotations. Compared with the 666-donor mean, donors in an Asian-associated ancestry cluster had fewer N-insertions in productive TCRs, according to a later genetic analysis. Correlated functional status among segregating V segments might reflect linkage disequilibrium, but an unknown experimental factor could not be ruled out. Sequencing depth was assumed to be roughly uniform across donors in the presence/absence analyses, though that assumption may not hold. A further reported finding was that TCR beta sequences accurately predicted the HLA-A and HLA-B alleles for most subjects in the first cohort. In both the original and validation cohorts, the classifier was reported to diagnose cytomegalovirus status with high specificity and sensitivity. Most CMV-associated TCR beta chains appeared to be HLA-restricted in a later analysis, and the HLA associations seemed to be driven largely by CMV exposure. Because counts were too low, seventeen rarely observed V segments, including chromosome 9 orphons, were left out of the earlier analysis of 587 of the donors. A cluster of highly shared sequence variants was judged likely to represent a technical artifact of the sequencing pipeline. The only immune exposure information available for the cohort was CMV serostatus. In a later analysis, several top co-occurrence clusters were reported to appear linked to parvovirus B19, influenza, CMV and Epstein-Barr virus. The cohort was sequenced for TCR beta chains only, and without alpha or paired-chain data the features that could be detected were limited.

The TCR originated in a man in his thirties or forties in good health and CMV-seropositive. Sequencing was performed on PBMCs. The rearrangement joined TRBV5-1 to TRBJ2-7, with 11 bases aligning to TRBD1. Here the CDR3 is given as CASSDGTGGYEQYF. The DNA sequence is given as TGCGCCAGCAGCGACGGGACAGGGGGCTACGAGCAGTACTTC.